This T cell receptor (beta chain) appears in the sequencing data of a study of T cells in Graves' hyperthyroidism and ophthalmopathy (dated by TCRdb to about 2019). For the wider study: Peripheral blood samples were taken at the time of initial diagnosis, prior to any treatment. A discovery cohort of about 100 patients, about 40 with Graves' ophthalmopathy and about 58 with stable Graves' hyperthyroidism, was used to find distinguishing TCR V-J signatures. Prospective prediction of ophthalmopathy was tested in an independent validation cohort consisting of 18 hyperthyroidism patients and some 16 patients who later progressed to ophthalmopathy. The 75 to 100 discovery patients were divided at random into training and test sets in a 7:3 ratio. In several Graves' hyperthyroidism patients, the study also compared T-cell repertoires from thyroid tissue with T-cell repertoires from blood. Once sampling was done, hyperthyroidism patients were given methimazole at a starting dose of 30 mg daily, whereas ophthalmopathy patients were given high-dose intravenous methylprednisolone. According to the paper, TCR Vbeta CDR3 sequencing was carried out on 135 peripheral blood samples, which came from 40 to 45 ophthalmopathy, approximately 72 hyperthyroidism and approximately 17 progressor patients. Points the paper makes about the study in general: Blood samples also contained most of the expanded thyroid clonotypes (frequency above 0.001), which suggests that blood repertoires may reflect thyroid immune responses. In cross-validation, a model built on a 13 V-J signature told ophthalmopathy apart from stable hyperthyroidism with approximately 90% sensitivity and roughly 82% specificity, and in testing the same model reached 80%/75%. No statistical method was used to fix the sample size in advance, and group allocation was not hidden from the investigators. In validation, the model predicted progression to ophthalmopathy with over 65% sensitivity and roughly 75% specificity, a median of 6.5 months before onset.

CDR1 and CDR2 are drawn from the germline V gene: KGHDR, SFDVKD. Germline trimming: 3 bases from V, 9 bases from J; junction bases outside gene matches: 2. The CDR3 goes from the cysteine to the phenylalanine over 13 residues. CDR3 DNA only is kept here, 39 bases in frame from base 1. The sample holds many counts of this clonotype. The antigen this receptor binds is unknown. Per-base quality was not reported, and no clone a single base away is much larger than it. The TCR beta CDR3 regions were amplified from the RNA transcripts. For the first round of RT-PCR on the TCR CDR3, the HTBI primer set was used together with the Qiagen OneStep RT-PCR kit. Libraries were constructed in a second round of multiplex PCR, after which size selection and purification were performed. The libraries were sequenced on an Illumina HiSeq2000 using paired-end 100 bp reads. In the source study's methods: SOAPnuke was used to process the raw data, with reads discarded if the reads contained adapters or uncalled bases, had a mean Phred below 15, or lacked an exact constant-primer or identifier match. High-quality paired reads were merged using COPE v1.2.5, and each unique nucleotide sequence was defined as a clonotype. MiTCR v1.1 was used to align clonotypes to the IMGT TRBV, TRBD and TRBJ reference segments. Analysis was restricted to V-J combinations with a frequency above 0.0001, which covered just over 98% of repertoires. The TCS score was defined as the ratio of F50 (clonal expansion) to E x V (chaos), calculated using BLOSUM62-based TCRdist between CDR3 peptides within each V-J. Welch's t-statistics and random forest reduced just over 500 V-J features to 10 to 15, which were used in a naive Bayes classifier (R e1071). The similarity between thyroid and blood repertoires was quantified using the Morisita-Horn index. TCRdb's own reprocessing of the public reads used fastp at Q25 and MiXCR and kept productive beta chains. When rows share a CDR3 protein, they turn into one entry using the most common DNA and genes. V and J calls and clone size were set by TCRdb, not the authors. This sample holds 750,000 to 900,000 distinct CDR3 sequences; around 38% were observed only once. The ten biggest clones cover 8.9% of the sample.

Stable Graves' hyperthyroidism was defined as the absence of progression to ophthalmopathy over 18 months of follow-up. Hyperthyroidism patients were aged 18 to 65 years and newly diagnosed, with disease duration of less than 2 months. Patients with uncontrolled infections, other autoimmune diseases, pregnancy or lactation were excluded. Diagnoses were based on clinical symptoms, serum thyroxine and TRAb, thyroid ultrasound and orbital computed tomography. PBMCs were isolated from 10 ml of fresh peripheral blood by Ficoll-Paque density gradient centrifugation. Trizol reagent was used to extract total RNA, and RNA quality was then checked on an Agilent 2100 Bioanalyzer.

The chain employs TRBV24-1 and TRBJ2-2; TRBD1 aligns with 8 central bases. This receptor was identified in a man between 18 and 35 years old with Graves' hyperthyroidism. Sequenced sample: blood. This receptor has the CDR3 CATSDQGARELFF. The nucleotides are TGTGCCACCAGTGATCAGGGGGCGCGGGAGCTGTTTTTT.